Listed below are T cell receptor beta chains from one sample, sequenced in a study of blood T cell repertoires in COVID-19. TCRdb's copy holds only in-frame clones and misses some; the assay was immunoSEQ multiplex PCR. The sample lists 270,000 or so clones; 85% to 90% were seen once. Sequenced: peripheral blood. These receptors originate from a man aged 35-49 years with acute or convalescent COVID-19. CDR3s include the opening cysteine and the closing phenylalanine or tryptophan. The D gene is left open where the match is weak. Expanded clones get a size class; other rows say once, few or many, or leave the size out.

-	TRBJ2-7	TRBV7-2	-	CASSLVGDYEQYF	TGTGCCAGCAGCTTAGTGGGAGACTACGAGCAGTACTTC
-	TRBJ1-1	TRBV25-1	-	CASSDHRSSYTEAFF	TGTGCCAGCAGTGATCACAGGTCATCCTACACTGAAGCTTTCTTT
-	TRBJ2-5	TRBV15	-	CATSGWTTQETQYF	TGTGCCACCAGCGGATGGACAACCCAAGAGACCCAGTACTTC
-	TRBJ1-1	TRBV5-1	-	CASSVATGLGTEAFF	TGCGCCAGCAGCGTTGCTACAGGGTTGGGGACTGAAGCTTTCTTT
-	TRBJ1-2	TRBV25-1	-	CASSELGRAYTF	TGTGCCAGCAGTGAATTAGGCAGGGCCTACACCTTC
-	TRBJ1-1	TRBV5-4	-	CASSYFGGSREAFF	TGTGCCAGCAGCTATTTCGGGGGGTCTAGAGAAGCTTTCTTT
-	TRBJ1-2	TRBV10-3	TRBD1	CAISENVDRRNGYTF	TGTGCCATCAGTGAGAACGTGGACAGGAGAAATGGCTACACCTTC
-	TRBJ2-2	TRBV5-1	-	CASSYTGTSGELFF	TGCGCCAGCAGTTACACAGGTACCTCCGGGGAGCTGTTTTTT
-	TRBJ2-2	TRBV2	TRBD2	CASSGTSVMNTGELFF	TGTGCCAGCAGTGGGACTAGCGTGATGAACACCGGGGAGCTGTTTTTT
-	TRBJ2-7	TRBV7-9	-	CASSLDSQGTYEQYF	TGTGCCAGCAGCTTAGATTCTCAGGGGACCTACGAGCAGTACTTC
-	TRBJ2-2	TRBV7-6	TRBD1	CASSLAPGQGYTGELFF	TGTGCCAGCAGCTTAGCCCCGGGACAGGGATACACCGGGGAGCTGTTTTTT
few	TRBJ1-5	TRBV2	TRBD1	CASSDRTGGGGQPQHF	TGTGCCAGCAGTGATCGGACAGGGGGTGGCGGTCAGCCCCAGCATTTT
-	TRBJ1-1	TRBV6-5	-	CASSWGRGQNTEAFF	TGTGCCAGCAGTTGGGGAAGGGGCCAGAACACTGAAGCTTTCTTT
-	TRBJ2-7	TRBV5-4	TRBD2	CASSSGGGGYEQYF	TGTGCCAGCAGCTCCGGGGGGGGAGGCTACGAGCAGTACTTC
few	TRBJ2-3	TRBV7-3	TRBD1	CASSLDRVSDTQYF	TGTGCCAGCAGCTTGGACAGGGTATCGGATACGCAGTATTTT
-	TRBJ1-1	TRBV4-1	-	CASSQDRTGWDTEAFF	TGCGCCAGCAGCCAAGATCGAACCGGGTGGGACACTGAAGCTTTCTTT
-	TRBJ2-1	TRBV4-2	-	CASSQARGYNEQFF	TGTGCCAGCAGCCAAGCCCGGGGCTACAATGAGCAGTTCTTC
-	TRBJ2-7	TRBV5-4	-	CASSSFGGQPHYEQYF	TGTGCCAGCAGCTCCTTCGGGGGACAGCCCCACTACGAGCAGTACTTC
-	TRBJ1-5	TRBV6-5	-	CASSSLVPGQPQHF	TGTGCCAGCAGTTCCCTCGTACCAGGTCAGCCCCAGCATTTT
few	TRBJ1-1	TRBV24-1	-	CATSEGRGTRAFF	TGTGCCACCAGTGAGGGTAGGGGGACGAGGGCTTTCTTT
-	TRBJ2-5	TRBV5-6	-	CASSLEQDYETQYF	TGTGCCAGCAGCTTGGAACAGGACTACGAGACCCAGTACTTC
-	TRBJ1-5	TRBV4-1	-	CASSPTISGSSTGAQNQPQHF	TGCGCCAGCAGCCCAACGATAAGTGGAAGCTCAACTGGAGCCCAAAATCAGCCCCAGCATTTT
-	TRBJ1-1	TRBV6-5	-	CASSYHGSPNTEAFF	TGTGCCAGCAGTTACCATGGGAGTCCGAACACTGAAGCTTTCTTT
-	TRBJ1-5	TRBV24-1	-	CATSDRIGQPQHF	TGTGCCACCAGTGACCGTATCGGGCAGCCCCAGCATTTT
-	TRBJ2-3	TRBV5-5	TRBD2	CASSSTSGWGDTQYF	TGTGCCAGCAGCTCCACTAGCGGGTGGGGAGATACGCAGTATTTT
-	TRBJ2-2	TRBV7-2	TRBD1	CASSLTGGSTGELFF	TGTGCCAGCAGTTTAACAGGGGGCAGCACCGGGGAGCTGTTTTTT
-	TRBJ2-4	TRBV2	-	CASSGGESRKNIQYF	TGTGCCAGCAGTGGGGGGGAAAGTAGGAAAAACATTCAGTACTTC
-	TRBJ1-2	TRBV11-2	-	CASSLGSEHGYTF	TGTGCCAGCAGCTTAGGGTCAGAACATGGCTACACCTTC
-	TRBJ2-1	TRBV3-1/TRBV3-2	-	CASSPSSGEQFF	TGTGCCAGCAGCCCCTCTAGTGGAGAGCAGTTCTTC
-	TRBJ1-1	TRBV3-1/TRBV3-2	-	CASSPRVNTEAFF	TGTGCCAGCAGCCCGAGAGTGAACACTGAAGCTTTCTTT
-	TRBJ1-2	TRBV12-3/TRBV12-4	-	CASSSQGNGYTF	TGTGCCAGCAGTTCCCAGGGGAATGGCTACACCTTC
-	TRBJ1-2	TRBV6-1	TRBD1	CASSPRDRYGYTF	TGTGCCAGCAGTCCCCGGGACAGATATGGCTACACCTTC
-	TRBJ2-2	TRBV11-2	TRBD1	CASSPGQGFIGELFF	TGTGCCAGCAGCCCGGGACAGGGTTTTATCGGGGAGCTGTTTTTT
-	TRBJ2-7	TRBV6-5	-	CASRRIRGYEQYF	TGTGCCAGCCGTCGCATTAGGGGCTACGAGCAGTACTTC
-	TRBJ2-5	TRBV10-2	TRBD2	CASAVTSGGSGTQYF	TGCGCCAGCGCGGTGACTAGCGGGGGGTCCGGGACCCAGTACTTC
-	TRBJ1-5	TRBV12-3/TRBV12-4	-	CASSQKGRPQHF	TGTGCCAGCAGTCAAAAGGGGCGGCCCCAGCATTTT
-	TRBJ1-1	TRBV7-8	TRBD1	CASSLTGQLNTEAFF	TGTGCCAGCAGCTTGACGGGACAGTTGAACACTGAAGCTTTCTTT
-	TRBJ1-2	TRBV2	TRBD1	CASSATGDEGYGYTF	TGTGCCAGCAGTGCGACAGGGGATGAGGGCTATGGCTACACCTTC
-	TRBJ2-2	TRBV30	-	CAWSVGPNTGELFF	TGTGCCTGGAGTGTTGGCCCGAACACCGGGGAGCTGTTTTTT
-	TRBJ1-3	TRBV5-5	-	CASSFGAGSAFSSGNTIYF	TGTGCCAGCAGCTTCGGCGCAGGATCGGCTTTTAGCTCTGGAAACACCATATATTTT
-	TRBJ2-2	TRBV5-4	TRBD1	CASSSLQGATGELFF	TGTGCCAGCAGCAGCCTACAGGGGGCGACCGGGGAGCTGTTTTTT
-	TRBJ1-2	TRBV10-3	TRBD1	CAISDPGQGYYGYTF	TGTGCCATCAGTGACCCGGGACAGGGATATTATGGCTACACCTTC
-	TRBJ1-2	TRBV6-5	-	CASSMRGGSGYTF	TGTGCCAGTAGCATGCGGGGCGGCTCGGGCTACACCTTC
-	TRBJ2-1	TRBV24-1	TRBD2	CATSDLVTSGVNEQFF	TGTGCCACCAGTGATTTGGTAACTAGCGGGGTCAATGAGCAGTTCTTC
-	TRBJ1-2	TRBV27	-	CASSRYGSNYGYTF	TGTGCCAGCAGTCGGTACGGGTCTAACTATGGCTACACCTTC
-	TRBJ1-5	TRBV24-1	TRBD1	CATSDLRTGEWNQPQHF	TGTGCCACCAGTGATTTGAGGACAGGGGAATGGAATCAGCCCCAGCATTTT
-	TRBJ1-5	TRBV2	-	CASRVNFNQPQHF	TGTGCCAGCAGGGTAAACTTCAATCAGCCCCAGCATTTT
-	TRBJ2-3	TRBV30	TRBD1	CAWSARTGTTQYF	TGTGCCTGGAGTGCTAGGACAGGGACTACGCAGTATTTT